This TCR beta chain was sequenced during a study of cytomegalovirus exposure and HLA in healthy donors. The study, taken as a whole, reports: Information on immune exposure was restricted to one variable (CMV serostatus). For cytomegalovirus status, the classifier reportedly gave diagnoses with high specificity and sensitivity.

At the time of sampling, donors were nominally healthy, though unrecorded immune exposures were likely. The study ran its PCR with 60 Vbeta and 13 Jbeta primers. The table came from immunoSEQ multiplex PCR; TCRdb's copy has only in-frame clones and leaves some out. Here the sample spans 100,000 to 150,000 clones, 75% to 85% being singletons. Regarding this clone: The antigen remains undetermined.

Sequences were obtained from PBMCs. The sequence was collected from a man aged 30 to 39 in good health and CMV-seropositive.

The CDR3 loop is CASSSHGQDNEQFF. CDR3 nucleotide sequence: TGTGCCAGCAGCTCCCATGGCCAGGATAATGAGCAGTTCTTC. The rearrangement uses TRBV7-3 and TRBJ2-1; D is unresolved. Germline V gene data show CDR1 as SGHTA and CDR2 as FQGTGA. The CDR3 is made up of 14 amino acids. V was trimmed by 4 bases and J by 7 bases, leaving 14 bases between them.